Listed below are T cell receptor beta chains from one sample, sequenced in a study of identical twins. Via MiXCR, TCRdb re-called the 5' RACE reads, giving one row per CDR3 protein. Here the sample spans 1.5 million to 2 million distinct CDR3 sequences, about 32% being singletons. The sequencing sample was made of cord blood. These receptors all come from a newborn girl in good health. The CDR3 runs from the conserved cysteine through the conserved F or W. D genes are given only for firm matches. Where a row states a size, it is once, few, many or the class of an expanded clone; other rows omit it.

TRBV28	NA	NA	TRBJ2-2	CAIKEQGGSGELFF	TGTGCCATCAAAGAGCAGGGGGGATCCGGGGAGCTGTTTTTT
TRBV4-2	NA	NA	TRBJ2-1	CASSQAQPDNEQFF	TGTGCCAGCAGCCAAGCCCAGCCCGACAATGAGCAGTTCTTC
TRBV9	NA	NA	TRBJ2-7	CASSVATGPSSYNEQYF	TGTGCCAGCAGCGTAGCTACTGGCCCAAGCTCCTACAATGAGCAGTACTTC
TRBV11-1	NA	few	TRBJ2-3	CASSPRLEPGSDTQYF	TGTGCCAGCAGCCCGAGACTAGAGCCTGGTTCGGATACGCAGTATTTT
TRBV18	NA	few	TRBJ2-3	CASSPQSRRVGSTDMQYF	TGTGCCAGCTCACCACAAAGCCGTAGGGTGGGCTCTACAGATATGCAGTATTTT
TRBV28	TRBD2	NA	TRBJ2-5	CASSFRLAGRQETQYF	TGTGCCAGCAGTTTCCGGCTAGCGGGACGGCAAGAGACCCAGTACTTC
TRBV9	NA	NA	TRBJ2-3	CASKTGLDTDTQYF	TGTGCCAGCAAAACGGGACTTGACACAGATACGCAGTATTTT
TRBV12-3/TRBV12-4	NA	few	TRBJ2-1	CASTEGNNEQFF	TGTGCCAGCACCGAGGGGAACAATGAGCAGTTCTTC
TRBV30	NA	NA	TRBJ1-4	CAWSVWGVEKLFF	TGTGCCTGGAGTGTATGGGGTGTGGAAAAACTGTTTTTT
TRBV29-1	TRBD2	NA	TRBJ2-5	CSVETPLAGGPRLKTQYF	TGCAGCGTTGAAACCCCTCTAGCGGGGGGGCCTCGGTTAAAGACCCAGTACTTC
TRBV7-2	TRBD2	NA	TRBJ2-7	CASSPAAGLASYEQYF	TGTGCCAGCAGCCCCGCAGCGGGACTAGCGAGCTACGAGCAGTACTTC
TRBV21-1	NA	NA	TRBJ1-2	CASSKWGTPCYTF	TGTGCCAGCAGCAAGTGGGGGACTCCATGCTACACCTTC
TRBV12-3/TRBV12-4	TRBD1	few	TRBJ2-1	CASSFYLDWDRGNEQFF	TGTGCCAGCAGTTTTTATTTAGATTGGGACAGGGGCAATGAGCAGTTCTTC
TRBV5-1	TRBD1	NA	TRBJ2-3	CASSSTGQITDTQYF	TGCGCCAGCAGCAGTACGGGACAGATCACAGATACGCAGTATTTT
TRBV9	NA	NA	TRBJ2-1	CASSVEWTANEQFF	TGTGCCAGCAGCGTAGAGTGGACAGCCAATGAGCAGTTCTTC
TRBV7-8	NA	NA	TRBJ1-4	CASTRGIGEKLFF	TGTGCCAGCACACGGGGTATCGGGGAAAAACTGTTTTTT
TRBV5-1	TRBD1	few	TRBJ2-7	CASSSTGTAVYEQYF	TGCGCCAGCAGCTCAACCGGGACAGCTGTTTACGAGCAGTACTTC
TRBV13	TRBD2	NA	TRBJ2-1	CASSLEPLAVLGIRIPTEQFF	TGTGCCAGCAGCTTAGAACCGCTAGCGGTACTAGGGATACGAATTCCTACTGAGCAGTTCTTC
TRBV6-5	NA	NA	TRBJ2-1	CASSYSAYNSYNEQFF	TGTGCCAGCAGTTACTCTGCCTACAACTCCTACAATGAGCAGTTCTTC